This TCR beta chain was found in a study of tissue T cells after allogeneic stem cell transplantation. The CDR3 is 16 residues long. Germline V lookup: CDR1 SNHLY, CDR2 FYNGKV (reference sequence). V dropped 5 bases and J dropped 2; count of bases not matched to a gene: 6. Of note for this clone: Gene labels here are mouse ones. The DNA ends 1 residue before the CDR3 does, and the rest of the CDR3 is filled in from the germline J gene.

Time point indicated: mouse harvest day 7 after allogeneic transplant. Tail vein injection delivered 10^7 T-cell-depleted bone marrow cells and 10^6 splenic CD5+ T cells. Using immunoSEQ multiplex PCR, the repertoire was profiled, and TCRdb retains in-frame clones only, with some absent. The sample yields 8,500 to 9,500 clones, 45% to 50% seen once. Sequencing was done on a sample of gut tissue. The sequence was collected from a female BALB/c mouse given C57BL/6 T cells with graft-versus-host disease after an allogeneic hematopoietic cell transplant. V gene TRBV3 combines with J gene TRBJ1-6; 7 nucleotides agree with TRBD1. TRBJ1-6 is an open reading frame whose function is uncertain. The CDR3 loop reads CASSPPGQTYNSPLYF. The covered CDR3 bases are TGTGCCAGCAGCCCACCGGGACAGACCTATAATTCGCCCCTCTAC.